The present TCR beta chain was sequenced within a study of breast tumors, draining lymph nodes, adjacent tissues. Axillary draining lymph nodes of breast cancer patients supplied the node samples. The germline V gene encodes CDR1 MNHNS and CDR2 SASEGT. This CDR3 contains 14 residues. J was trimmed by 5 bases and V by 5 bases; bases with no gene match: 6. A single record per CDR3 protein comes from TCRdb applying MiXCR to the multiplex PCR reads. The sample lists more than 100,000 distinct CDR3 sequences; 20% to 25% were seen once. This clonotype was seen a few times. The sequence derives from a female donor with breast cancer. Some clones in this sample may be carry-over from other donors' samples. Sequencing input: axillary lymph node tissue. The rearrangement uses TRBV6-1 and TRBJ2-5, with TRBD2 matching 9 bases. The CDR3 DNA sequence: TGTGCCAGCAGTCCAGCGGGAGGTCCTGAGACCCAGTACTTC. This sequence encodes CASSPAGGPETQYF.